Following are 22 T cell receptor beta chains from one sample sequenced in a study of CD8+ T cells in alopecia areata. Treatment given: oral pan-JAK inhibitor, 5-10 mg twice daily. Extraction and reverse transcription of RNA yielded cDNA as the sequencing template. Assay: immunoSEQ multiplex PCR; the TCRdb copy retains only in-frame clones and omits some. This table has 110,000 to 150,000 clones, about 51% appearing once. Here the sequenced sample was CD8+ T cells sorted from blood, taken at week 4, from a patient treated with tofacitinib. These receptors were taken from a human donor with alopecia areata.

Ten or more counts support this clone. This sequence joins TRBV7-3 and TRBJ1-2, with 9 bases aligning to TRBD1. V was pared by 5 bases and J by 0 bases, with 4 bases of the junction left unmatched. The CDR3 covers 15 residues. Germline CDR1 is SGHTA and CDR2 is FQGTGA. CDR3 sequence: CASSAGTGPNYGYTF. The CDR3 DNA follows: TGTGCCAGCAGCGCCGGGACAGGGCCTAACTATGGCTACACCTTC.

The chain recombines TRBV5-6 with TRBJ1-2; unclear D gene. The germline gives CDR1 SGHDT, CDR2 YYEEEE. This CDR3 is built from 14 residues. Trimming pared 6 bases from V and 4 bases from J, leaving 16 bases between. In nucleotides, the CDR3 is TGTGCCAGCACCATGGGAAACCCATCCTATGGCTACACCTTC. Encoded protein: CASTMGNPSYGYTF.

This clone was seen a single time. This rearrangement joins TRBV5-1 to TRBJ2-5; 9 bases map to TRBD2. Germline CDR1 SGHRS, CDR2 YFSETQ. The CDR3 sequence is 13 residues long. Germline trimming cut 4 bases from V and 4 bases from J; bases unmatched to any gene: 2. This CDR3 reads CASSPLAGETQYF. DNA of the CDR3: TGCGCCAGCAGCCCACTAGCGGGAGAGACCCAGTACTTC.

The genes are TRBV28 and TRBJ2-7, with D perhaps matching TRBD2 (6 bases). The V gene lost 5 bases and the J gene lost 6 bases, with 14 bases spanning the gap. CDR1 is MDHEN and CDR2 is SYDVKM in the germline V gene. The CDR3 length is 13 residues. The CDR3 coding sequence is TGTGCCAGCAGTCCCCGGGACTTCCGCGAGCAGTACTTC. Translating it yields CASSPRDFREQYF. The full variable domain, in which reference TRBV28 and TRBJ2-7 provide the parts outside the CDR3, is DVKVTQSSRYLVKRTGEKVFLECVQDMDHENMFWYRQDPGLGLRLIYFSYDVKMKEKGDIPEGYSVSREKKERFSLILESASTNQTSMYLCASSPRDFREQYFGPGTRLTVT.

J is TRBJ2-7 and V is TRBV4-1; D gene unclear. Germline CDR1 reads MGHRA; CDR2 reads YSYEKL. Trimming took 1 base from V and 4 from J, leaving 11 bases between them. This CDR3 region has 14 residues. CDR3 sequence: CASSQGRRGYEQYF. For the CDR3, the DNA is TGCGCCAGCAGCCAAGGCAGAAGAGGATACGAGCAGTACTTC.

This clone occurred a few times. The rearrangement joins TRBV5-1 to TRBJ1-1; no definite D call. The length of the CDR3 is 14 residues. Germline CDR1 SGHRS, CDR2 YFSETQ. With 2 bases removed from V and 4 bases from J, the gap between germline ends came to 12 bases. The CDR3 is CASSFTRAPTEAFF. The CDR3, as DNA: TGCGCCAGCAGCTTCACGAGGGCGCCCACTGAAGCTTTCTTT. Full variable domain (missing parts from reference TRBV5-1 and TRBJ1-1): KAGVTQTPRYLIKTRGQQVTLSCSPISGHRSVSWYQQTPGQGLQFLFEYFSETQRNKGNFPGRFSGRQFSNSRSEMNVSTLELGDSALYLCASSFTRAPTEAFFGQGTRLTVV.

The sample holds a few counts of this clone. This chain links TRBV29-1 with TRBJ2-2; D is undetermined. CDR1 is SQVTM and CDR2 is ANQGSEA in the germline V gene. V was clipped by 7 bases and J by 0 bases, with 6 bases between them. The CDR3 consists of 12 residues. The CDR3 protein is CSAQTNTGELFF. The DNA of the CDR3 is TGCAGCGCCCAGACGAACACCGGGGAGCTGTTTTTT.

This clone came up a few times. CDR3 DNA: TGTGCCAGCAGCTTATGGCGGGGCACCGGGGAGCTGTTTTTT. Protein product: CASSLWRGTGELFF. This chain joins TRBV11-2 and TRBJ2-2; D possibly corresponds to TRBD2 (6 bases). In germline, CDR1 is SGHAT, CDR2 FQNNGV. The CDR3 is 14 amino acids. With 2 bases removed from V and 4 bases from J, the gap between germline ends came to 8 bases.

This chain links TRBV7-9 with TRBJ2-5; possibly TRBD2 for D (5 bases). The CDR3 contains 12 residues. Trimming removed 1 base from V and 14 bases from J, with 14 bases in between. Germline V CDR1 and CDR2: SEHNR, FQNEAQ (reference sequence). The DNA of the CDR3 is TGTGCCAGCAGCTTAGAAACGGGAACAAGATACTTC. Its translation is CASSLETGTRYF.

This sequence joins TRBV27 and TRBJ2-7; TRBD2 might be the D (7 bases). Between the trimmed V and J ends, which lost 2 bases and 6 bases, there was a span of 11 bases. This CDR3 is built from 13 residues. Looked up from germline, CDR1 is MNHEY and CDR2 is SMNVEV (reference sequence). This chain's CDR3 is CASSLAGAGEQYF. In DNA, the CDR3 is TGTGCCAGCAGTTTAGCGGGGGCTGGCGAGCAGTACTTC.

V usage is TRBV5-1 and J usage is TRBJ1-5; D unclear. Germline CDR1 and CDR2: SGHRS and YFSETQ. The V end lost 0 bases, the J end lost 3 bases, and 10 bases lay between the germline ends. This CDR3 has 15 residues. The CDR3 loop reads CASSLVAGNNQPQHF. DNA for the CDR3: TGCGCCAGCAGCTTGGTCGCGGGGAACAATCAGCCCCAGCATTTT.

The genes are TRBV18 and TRBJ1-2; 9 bases agree with TRBD1. Germline V gives CDR1 KGHSH, CDR2 LQKENI. V shed 6 bases and J 4 bases; nucleotides not matched to a gene: 9. CDR3 length: 15 amino acids. CDR3 loop: CASSVIQGAGYGYTF. The CDR3 bases are TGTGCCAGCTCGGTCATACAGGGGGCTGGCTATGGCTACACCTTC.

This clone was seen once. The chain couples TRBV27 to TRBJ2-5, with D perhaps given as TRBD1 or TRBD2 (7 bases each). CDR3 length: 14 amino acids. Trimming removed 5 bases at V and 2 bases at J, with 12 bases between. Germline V CDR1 and CDR2: MNHEY, SMNVEV (reference sequence). The CDR3 bases are TGTGCCAGCAGTCCCCAGGGGGGGCAAGAGACCCAGTACTTC. It specifies CASSPQGGQETQYF.

A word on this clone: The sample has other DNA sequences that encode this CDR3 too. The rearrangement links TRBV7-9 to TRBJ2-1; D is unresolved. CDR3 length: 13 residues. The V gene lost 0 bases and the J gene lost 7 bases, with 7 bases spanning the gap. Germline CDR1 reads SEHNR; CDR2 reads FQNEAQ (reference sequence). Here the CDR3 reads CASSLALGNEQFF. The CDR3 bases are TGTGCCAGCAGCTTAGCGTTAGGGAATGAGCAGTTCTTC.

The chain recombines TRBV6-1 with TRBJ2-7, with a possible D match to TRBD1 (6 bases). The CDR3 loop spans 14 amino acids. Germline V gene sequence: CDR1 MNHNS, CDR2 SASEGT. Between the trimmed V and J ends, which lost 0 bases and 0 bases, there was a span of 6 bases. The CDR3 DNA follows: TGTGCCAGCAGTGAAGCGGACAGCTCCTACGAGCAGTACTTC. Its translation is CASSEADSSYEQYF.

The rearrangement joins TRBV29-1 to TRBJ1-2, with TRBD1 as a possible D gene (6 bases). This CDR3 is built from 12 residues. The germline CDR1 and CDR2 sequences are SQVTM and ANQGSEA. V lost 6 bases to trimming and J lost 4 bases, with 12 bases between them. The CDR3 region has the DNA TGCAGCGTCGAGGGGGAAGCCTATGGCTACACCTTC. Protein sequence: CSVEGEAYGYTF.

This clone was seen a single time. The CDR3 reads CSVEKVLAEYNEQFF. CDR3 coding DNA: TGCAGCGTTGAGAAGGTGCTAGCGGAGTACAATGAGCAGTTCTTC. This chain joins TRBV29-1 and TRBJ2-1, with 7 bases matching TRBD2. Germline CDR1 SQVTM, CDR2 ANQGSEA. This CDR3 is 15 amino acids long. V lost 3 bases and J lost 4; bases outside the gene matches: 9.

Only a few counts were recorded for this clone. CDR3 sequence (DNA): TGCAGCGTGCTGGAACAGGGGCCCGAGCAGTACTTC. This sequence encodes CSVLEQGPEQYF. This chain joins TRBV29-1 and TRBJ2-7; TRBD1 matches 7 bases. V lost 6 bases to trimming and J lost 6 bases; unmatched junction nucleotides: 8. This CDR3 region has 12 residues. Germline V gives CDR1 SQVTM, CDR2 ANQGSEA.

In DNA form, the CDR3 reads TGTGCCAGCAGCTTAAACGACAGTCCCTACAATGAGCAGTTCTTC. Encoded protein: CASSLNDSPYNEQFF. The chain links TRBV7-9 to TRBJ2-1; D may be TRBD1 (5 bases). CDR1 and CDR2 from the germline V gene are SEHNR and FQNEAQ (reference sequence). The V end lost 2 bases, the J end lost 2 bases, and 10 bases lay between the germline ends. This CDR3 spans 15 amino acids. Full variable domain (rest looked up from reference TRBV7-9 and TRBJ2-1): DTGVSQNPRHKITKRGQNVTFRCDPISEHNRLYWYRQTLGQGPEFLTYFQNEAQLEKSRLLSDRFSAERPKGSFSTLEIQRTEQGDSAMYLCASSLNDSPYNEQFFGPGTRLTVL.

The chain is built from TRBV19 and TRBJ2-1; 11 positions match TRBD2. J lost 0 bases, V lost 7 bases, and 8 bases had no gene match. This CDR3 region has 17 residues. CDR1 LNHDA and CDR2 SQIVND come from the germline V gene (reference sequence). The CDR3 coding sequence is TGTGCCAGTATGCTAGCGGGGGGAATCAGCTCCTACAATGAGCAGTTCTTC. Amino acids: CASMLAGGISSYNEQFF.

This clone was recorded a few times. This chain links TRBV6-5 with TRBJ1-6; D unresolved. V lost 7 bases and J lost 0, with 7 bases in between. The germline CDR1 and CDR2 sequences are MNHEY and SVGAGI. The CDR3 loop spans 14 amino acids. Here the CDR3 DNA reads TGTGCCAGCACAGCCGGCTCCTATAATTCACCCCTCCACTTT. Translated: CASTAGSYNSPLHF.

The chain employs TRBV2 and TRBJ2-7; D is ambiguous. Trimming left V 7 bases short and J 9 bases short, with 13 bases between. The length of the CDR3 is 11 residues. Germline V gives CDR1 SNHLY, CDR2 FYNNEI. The CDR3 DNA sequence: TGTGCCAGCAATTGGGATCTAGGGCAGTACTTC. As protein: CASNWDLGQYF.